This entry features one T cell receptor (beta chain) sequence. Its specificity is unknown. V was trimmed by 3 bases and J by 2 bases, leaving 12 bases between them. The CDR3 covers 15 residues. In germline, CDR1 is SGDLS, CDR2 YYNGEE. PCR primers comprised 60 Vbeta and 13 Jbeta primers. Some clones are missing from TCRdb's copy, which holds only in-frame ones; the method was immunoSEQ multiplex PCR. Found here are around 150,000 clones, 66% of them singletons; the top ten hold around 1.6%. This sample is drawn from a study of cytomegalovirus exposure and HLA in healthy donors. Across the study: Falling in the Caucasian-associated ancestry cluster were 65% to 90% of approximately 410 genotyped donors.

General observations from the study: Most likely, a cluster of highly shared sequence variants arose as a sequencing artifact. Another analysis was done later, and it associated around 15,000 TCR beta sequences with HLA alleles at 0.05 false discovery rate. Cytomegalovirus status was reportedly diagnosed by the classifier with high specificity and sensitivity.

This chain connects TRBV9 to TRBJ1-5; D might be TRBD1 (6 bases). Sequenced input: PBMCs. This TCR derives from a human donor in good health. The CDR3 region is CASSESQGRNQPQHF. The CDR3, as DNA: TGTGCCAGCAGCGAGTCACAGGGCCGCAATCAGCCCCAGCATTTT.